The T cell receptor beta chain under discussion was sequenced for a study of T cell changes during pregnancy in multiple sclerosis. Germline V gene sequence: CDR1 PRHDT, CDR2 FYEKMQ (reference sequence). The CDR3 is 17 amino acids. Trimming stripped 1 base from V and 2 bases from J, with 15 bases between. The repertoire was sequenced with immunoSEQ multiplex PCR; TCRdb's copy has only in-frame clones and lacks some. The sample has approximately 100,000 clones; 80% to 95% are singletons. This sequence joins TRBV13 and TRBJ2-1; D unresolved. The receptor was derived from a female donor with multiple sclerosis, enrolled in a pregnancy study. The source material was peripheral blood, sampled in the first trimester of pregnancy. The CDR3 reads CASSLAPSSEAYNEQFF. CDR3 coding DNA: TGTGCCAGCAGCTTAGCTCCGTCCAGCGAAGCCTACAATGAGCAGTTCTTC.